The 17 T cell receptor beta chains below come from one sample, sequenced in a study of blood T cells in healthy people across ages. Sample-barcoded 5' priming and a J-beta primer mix drove a second PCR of about 7 to 11 cycles. TCRdb reanalysed the 5' RACE reads using MiXCR and keeps one entry per CDR3 protein. This repertoire shows roughly 500,000 distinct CDR3 sequences, approximately 25% found once; its top ten account for around 10%. This sample also appeared in a second study, on T cells of mothers and their children.

Sequencing input: blood. These receptors were obtained from a boy younger than 18 in good health.

This clonotype showed up just a few times. The chain combines TRBV5-4 with TRBJ1-2, with no clear D. V was clipped by 0 bases and J by 8 bases, with 14 bases between them. Germline-derived CDR1 and CDR2 are SGHNT and YYREEE (reference sequence). The length of the CDR3 is 14 residues. Written as DNA, the CDR3 is TGTGCCAGCAGCTTGGCTTACCAACAGCAGGGCTACACCTTC. It yields the protein CASSLAYQQQGYTF. The variable domain in full, completed from reference TRBV5-4 and TRBJ1-2, reads ETGVTQSPTHLIKTRGQQVTLRCSSQSGHNTVSWYQQALGQGPQFIFQYYREEENGRGNFPPRFSGLQFPNYSSELNVNALELDDSALYLCASSLAYQQQGYTFGSGTRLTVV.

In this sample, this clonotype turned up many times. The chain uses TRBV3-1 and TRBJ2-3; 12 bases match TRBD2. V trimming: 4 bases; J trimming: 4 bases; junction bases outside the gene matches: 9. The CDR3 consists of 17 residues. From germline, CDR1 is LGHDT and CDR2 YNNKEL (reference sequence). The CDR3 reads CASSLQRLAGGPDTQYF. The DNA for the CDR3 is TGTGCCAGCAGCCTCCAGCGGCTAGCGGGGGGGCCAGATACGCAGTATTTT.

The chain couples TRBV20-1 to TRBJ1-4, with TRBD1 as a possible D gene (6 bases). Germline V CDR1 and CDR2: DFQATT, SNEGSKA (reference sequence). The CDR3 consists of 13 residues. V shed 6 bases and J shed 8 bases, with 16 bases lying between them. In DNA, the CDR3 is TGCAGTGCCCATCGGGGGGGCGGAGAAAAACTGTTTTTT. Residues: CSAHRGGGEKLFF.

This clonotype was seen more than once but under ten times. This chain links TRBV7-6 with TRBJ2-1; a weak D match, TRBD2 (6 bases). Germline lookup yields CDR1 SGHVS and CDR2 FNYEAQ. CDR3 length: 17 amino acids. V was trimmed by 3 bases and J by 0 bases, leaving 15 bases between them. This chain's CDR3 is CASSFLSGPSSYNEQFF. The CDR3 nucleotides read TGTGCCAGCAGCTTTTTGAGCGGGCCGAGCTCCTACAATGAGCAGTTCTTC.

The sample holds a few counts of this clonotype. The chain links TRBV21-1 to TRBJ2-3. TRBV21-1 is marked as a pseudogene. The CDR3 contains 20 residues. CDR3 coding DNA: TGTGCCAGCAGCAAAGCGCTTTCATCGAGGCGTCCATCAAACACAGATACGCAGTATTTT. Its translation is CASSKALSSRRPSNTDTQYF.

The rearrangement joins TRBV9 to TRBJ2-6; the D is unclear. This CDR3 has 13 residues. From germline, CDR1 is SGDLS and CDR2 YYNGEE. V was cut by 2 bases and J by 3 bases, with 3 bases left in between. The CDR3: CASSVSGANVLTF. The DNA of the CDR3 is TGTGCCAGCAGCGTCAGTGGGGCCAACGTCCTGACTTTC.

This clonotype has more than one count but fewer than ten. The V call is TRBV25-1, the J call TRBJ2-5; TRBD2 might be the D (5 bases). The J call may be mistaken, given a closer DNA end match to TRBJ2-1. The CDR3 is made up of 14 amino acids. Germline CDR1 is MGHDK and CDR2 is SYGVNS. CDR3 protein: CASRSGLGYNEQFF. The CDR3, as DNA: TGTGCCAGCAGGAGCGGCCTGGGCTACAATGAGCAGTTCTTC.

In the case of this clonotype: Relative to the germline gene, one junction end is altered; a read error may explain this. This chain uses TRBV5-1 with TRBJ2-3, with a weak D call TRBD1 (6 bases). CDR1 is SGHRS and CDR2 is YFSETQ in the germline V gene. The CDR3 has 14 amino acids. The CDR3 sequence: CACRGPKDTDTQYF. DNA of the CDR3: TGCGCCTGCAGGGGCCCGAAGGATACAGATACGCAGTATTTT.

The chain couples TRBV30 to TRBJ1-4; no clear D. In germline, CDR1 is GTSNPN, CDR2 SVGIG (reference sequence). V lost 4 bases and J 0 bases, leaving 12 bases between the germline ends. CDR3 length: 15 residues. The chain's CDR3 is CAWNAGSATNEKLFF. The CDR3 nucleotides are TGTGCCTGGAATGCGGGCAGTGCAACTAATGAAAAACTGTTTTTT.

This clonotype occurred a few times. The chain is built from TRBV4-3 and TRBJ2-7; 9 nucleotides agree with TRBD1. Trimming at V came to 1 base and at J to 3 bases, leaving 7 bases not matched to a gene. The length of the CDR3 is 16 residues. Germline CDR1 and CDR2: LGHNA and YSLEER. CDR3 amino acids: CASSQGTGTGLYEQYF. CDR3 bases: TGCGCCAGCAGCCAAGGGACCGGGACAGGGCTCTACGAGCAGTACTTC.

V is TRBV12-3 or TRBV12-4 and J is TRBJ2-2; 8 bases match TRBD1. J was trimmed by 13 bases and V by 3 bases; bases with no gene match: 7. The CDR3 consists of 13 residues. The CDR3 coding sequence is TGTGCCAGCAGTTTCCCAGGGGGCGCGAGGCTGTTTTTT. Protein sequence: CASSFPGGARLFF.

This clonotype was seen repeatedly, ten times or more. This chain links TRBV5-1 with TRBJ2-1; possibly TRBD1 or TRBD2 for D (6 bases each). In germline, CDR1 is SGHRS, CDR2 YFSETQ. The CDR3 is 14 residues long. V was shortened by 4 bases and J by 0 bases, with 8 bases between the two germline ends. The CDR3: CASSGGLSYNEQFF. Written as DNA, the CDR3 is TGCGCCAGCAGCGGGGGGCTCTCCTACAATGAGCAGTTCTTC.

The chain links TRBV14 to TRBJ2-3; the D gene is possibly TRBD2 (6 bases). This CDR3 is built from 16 residues. Between the trimmed V and J ends, which lost 4 bases and 2 bases, there was a span of 16 bases. Germline values: CDR1 SGHDN, CDR2 FVKESK. The CDR3 region has the DNA TGTGCCAGCAGCCGCCCGGGACTCCCACCCACAGATACGCAGTATTTT. As protein: CASSRPGLPPTDTQYF.

The J gene is TRBJ2-7, the V gene TRBV5-1, with 12 bases matching TRBD2. The CDR3 is 16 residues long. The germline gives CDR1 SGHRS, CDR2 YFSETQ. The V segment lost 0 bases and the J segment 6 bases; nucleotides outside the gene matches: 7. CDR3 bases: TGCGCCAGCAGCTTGGGTCAACCGGGACTAGCGGGCGAGCAGTACTTC. Amino acid sequence: CASSLGQPGLAGEQYF.

V is TRBV28 and J is TRBJ2-5, with D perhaps matching TRBD1 or TRBD2 (5 bases each). The J call may be mistaken, given a closer DNA end match to TRBJ2-7. The CDR3 contains 14 residues. Germline assignment: CDR1 MDHEN and CDR2 SYDVKM. CDR3 protein: CASSTLGTFYEQYF. CDR3 nucleotide sequence: TGTGCCAGCAGTACTTTAGGGACCTTCTACGAGCAGTACTTC.

V usage is TRBV29-1 and J usage is TRBJ2-7; the D is unclear. This CDR3 comprises 13 residues. V lost 2 bases to trimming and J lost 0 bases, with 8 bases between them. Germline V CDR1 and CDR2: SQVTM, ANQGSEA. CDR3 DNA: TGCAGCGTTGAATGGGGTCTCTCCTACGAGCAGTACTTC. Its translation: CSVEWGLSYEQYF.

This clonotype was observed a single time. The V and J genes are TRBV14 and TRBJ2-1; D may be TRBD1 or TRBD2 (5 bases each). This CDR3 is built from 17 residues. V was pared by 4 bases and J by 2 bases, with 18 bases between. Germline V gene lookup returns CDR1 SGHDN and CDR2 FVKESK. CDR3 coding DNA: TGTGCCAGCAGCCCTCTTGAGGGGCGGGTACCCTACAATGAGCAGTTCTTC. It translates to CASSPLEGRVPYNEQFF.